The 31 T cell receptor beta chains in this list originate from one sample, sequenced in a study of long-term antiretroviral therapy in people with HIV (dated by TCRdb to between 2021 and 2023). The immunoSEQ hsTCRB v3.0 assay was used at survey level resolution for TRB variable region sequencing. Imported from immuneACCESS, the table was reduced by TCRdb to in-frame sequences with V and J called. These copies leave out some clones; in studies compared against another copy, an unresolved V gene accounts for under half, and the cause of the remainder is not known. This sample gives tens of thousands of clones in total; roughly 85% of them show up just once. The ten largest clonotypes hold around 4.4% of the sample. The material was unsorted PBMCs, obtained about 3.3 years after starting antiretroviral therapy. The source of these receptors is a man aged 18 to 29 with HIV.

This clone is categorized as medium-sized. The chain links TRBV19 to TRBJ1-5; no clear D gene. Trimming stripped 7 bases from V and 2 bases from J, with 15 bases between. This CDR3 contains 15 residues. CDR1 is LNHDA and CDR2 is SQIVND in the germline V gene (reference sequence). CDR3 DNA: TGTGCCAGTACCCCCGGGGTCACGGGCAATCAGCCCCAGCATTTT. Its protein is CASTPGVTGNQPQHF.

This chain joins TRBV4-3 and TRBJ2-3; D gene unclear. This CDR3 has 15 residues. Trimming removed 0 bases at V and 3 bases at J, with 10 bases between. Germline CDR1 is LGHNA and CDR2 is YSLEER. The CDR3: CASSQDSRRTDTQYF. The CDR3 bases are TGCGCCAGCAGCCAAGATTCTCGACGGACAGATACGCAGTATTTT.

The chain has TRBV6-1 and TRBJ2-7, with D uncertain. This CDR3 has 16 residues. Trimming removed 1 base from V and 7 bases from J, with 20 bases in between. CDR1 and CDR2 from the germline V gene are MNHNS and SASEGT. Here the CDR3 reads CASSEVYGAGTGEQYF. As DNA, the CDR3 is TGTGCCAGCAGTGAAGTTTATGGTGCAGGTACTGGGGAGCAGTACTTC.

The rearrangement uses TRBV6-5 and TRBJ2-6; no definite D call. V dropped 2 bases and J dropped 0 bases, with 5 bases sitting between them. The CDR3 has 15 residues. Looked up from germline, CDR1 is MNHEY and CDR2 is SVGAGI. CDR3: CASSYGSSGANVLTF. In DNA form, the CDR3 reads TGTGCCAGCAGTTACGGAAGCTCTGGGGCCAACGTCCTGACTTTC.

The chain recombines TRBV6-1 with TRBJ1-1, with 10 bases lining up with TRBD1. V trimming: 6 bases; J trimming: 7 bases; junction bases outside the gene matches: 8. Germline V CDR1 and CDR2: MNHNS, SASEGT. This CDR3 comprises 14 residues. The CDR3 region has the DNA TGTGCCAGCAGGGCGACAGGGGGCGTCTTTGAAGCTTTCTTT. Translating gives CASRATGGVFEAFF.

V is TRBV7-3 and J is TRBJ2-2, with TRBD2 identical over 9 bases. V lost 2 bases to trimming and J lost 7 bases; unmatched junction nucleotides: 5. CDR3 length: 15 amino acids. In germline, CDR1 is SGHTA, CDR2 FQGTGA. The CDR3 spells CASSLQAGGGGELFF. The CDR3 nucleotides are TGTGCCAGCAGCTTACAAGCGGGAGGAGGCGGGGAGCTGTTTTTT.

This chain uses TRBV19 with TRBJ2-1, with 8 bases aligning to TRBD1. CDR1 and CDR2 (germline): LNHDA, SQIVND (reference sequence). The CDR3 is made up of 14 amino acids. V gave up 10 bases and J gave up 5 bases; unmatched junction bases: 10. Here the CDR3 DNA reads TGTGCCACTCGAGACAGGGGAGAAAACAATGAGCAGTTCTTC. The encoded protein is CATRDRGENNEQFF.

This clone was counted a single time. The chain has TRBV29-1 and TRBJ2-7; D unresolved. From germline, CDR1 is SQVTM and CDR2 ANQGSEA. This CDR3 has 14 residues. The ends were cut back, 3 bases at V and 3 bases at J, with 15 bases in the middle. The CDR3 sequence is CSVDGGGRDYEQYF. DNA for the CDR3: TGCAGCGTTGACGGCGGTGGCAGAGACTACGAGCAGTACTTC.

This clone was recorded once. The chain has TRBV6-6 and TRBJ1-5; 9 nucleotides align to TRBD1. The CDR3 spans 16 residues. Germline V gene lookup returns CDR1 MNHNY and CDR2 SVGAGI (reference sequence). Trimming took 6 bases from V and 2 from J; bases not matched to a gene: 8. Here the CDR3 reads CASSYGQGRGNQPQHF. The CDR3 DNA sequence: TGTGCCAGCAGCTACGGACAGGGGCGCGGCAATCAGCCCCAGCATTTT.

The chain has TRBV11-2 and TRBJ2-7; D not certain. V was clipped by 5 bases and J by 3 bases, with 11 bases between them. CDR1 is SGHAT, CDR2 FQNNGV, per germline. The CDR3 is made up of 13 amino acids. Here the CDR3 DNA reads TGTGCCAGCAGCCCAGCCATTGGCTACGAGCAGTACTTC. Protein: CASSPAIGYEQYF.

Of note for this clone: The sample has other DNA sequences that encode this CDR3 too. V is TRBV15 and J is TRBJ1-1; 7 nucleotides align to TRBD1. The CDR3 is made up of 15 amino acids. J lost 1 base, V lost 2 bases, and 4 bases had no gene match. The V gene's germline CDR1 is LNHNV and CDR2 YYDKDF (reference sequence). CDR3: CATSRLRQGNTEAFF. The CDR3 DNA follows: TGTGCCACCAGCAGACTCCGACAGGGGAACACTGAAGCTTTCTTT.

This rearrangement joins TRBV19 to TRBJ2-7; 9 bases line up with TRBD1. The CDR3 length is 13 residues. Germline V gene data show CDR1 as LNHDA and CDR2 as SQIVND (reference sequence). Germline trimming cut 3 bases from V and 5 bases from J; bases unmatched to any gene: 2. The CDR3 DNA reads as TGTGCCAGTAGTATCGGGACAGGGAACGAGCAGTACTTC. Translation: CASSIGTGNEQYF.

This chain connects TRBV5-6 to TRBJ1-1; 7 bases map to TRBD1. J was trimmed by 1 base and V by 4 bases; bases with no gene match: 7. Germline-derived CDR1 and CDR2 are SGHDT and YYEEEE. The CDR3 consists of 15 residues. CDR3 DNA sequence: TGTGCCAGCAGCGCGGGCCGGGACAGGAACACTGAAGCTTTCTTT. This translates into CASSAGRDRNTEAFF.

The V call is TRBV9, the J call TRBJ2-7; D is possibly TRBD1 (5 bases). V lost 4 bases and J 5 bases, leaving 16 bases between the germline ends. CDR1 and CDR2 (germline): SGDLS, YYNGEE. The CDR3 covers 14 residues. The CDR3 loop reads CASSPQGMSNEQYF. The CDR3 DNA follows: TGTGCCAGCAGCCCCCAGGGTATGAGTAACGAGCAGTACTTC.

The chain carries TRBV6-5 and TRBJ2-2; TRBD1 might be the D (5 bases). V was cut by 0 bases and J by 1 base, with 9 bases left in between. There are 16 residues in the CDR3. The germline V gene has CDR1 MNHEY and CDR2 SVGAGI. The CDR3 loop reads CASSYSIDRNTGELFF. CDR3 in DNA: TGTGCCAGCAGTTACTCCATTGACAGGAACACCGGGGAGCTGTTTTTT.

The V gene is TRBV11-2, the J gene TRBJ1-1; D is uncertain. With 3 bases removed from V and 4 bases from J, the gap between germline ends came to 15 bases. The CDR3 length is 15 residues. Germline V lookup: CDR1 SGHAT, CDR2 FQNNGV. The DNA for the CDR3 is TGTGCCAGCAGCTTCTCCGGCGGGGTCGGCACTGAAGCTTTCTTT. It specifies CASSFSGGVGTEAFF.

The chain has TRBV27 and TRBJ1-1; D perhaps matches TRBD1 (6 bases). V shed 5 bases and J shed 1 base, with 11 bases lying between them. Germline V gene lookup returns CDR1 MNHEY and CDR2 SMNVEV (reference sequence). The CDR3 runs to 14 residues. CDR3 in DNA: TGTGCCAGCAGTCCCCACAGGGCGAACACTGAAGCTTTCTTT. Its translation is CASSPHRANTEAFF.

The chain joins TRBV2 to TRBJ1-1; D remains ambiguous. The germline CDR1 and CDR2 sequences are SNHLY and FYNNEI. CDR3 size: 13 residues. Trimming shortened V by 1 base and J by 5 bases, and 8 bases separated the two germline ends. CDR3 sequence: CASSEEVGTEAFF. CDR3 DNA sequence: TGTGCCAGCAGTGAAGAGGTAGGAACTGAAGCTTTCTTT.

V usage is TRBV6-4 and J usage is TRBJ1-3; 10 nucleotides line up with TRBD1. The CDR3 length is 17 residues. The J segment lost 1 base and the V segment lost 9 bases, leaving 12 bases of the junction unmatched. Looked up from germline, CDR1 is MRHNA and CDR2 is SNTAGT. CDR3 DNA sequence: TGTGCCAGAGCCCCAATTCGACAGGGGGCTTCTGGAAACACCATATATTTT. This translates into CARAPIRQGASGNTIYF.

The V gene is TRBV6-5, the J gene TRBJ2-5, with a weak D call TRBD2 (5 bases). Germline V CDR1 and CDR2: MNHEY, SVGAGI. V gave up 4 bases and J gave up 2 bases, with 14 bases separating them. The CDR3 runs 15 residues. CDR3 nucleotide sequence: TGTGCCAGCAGTTCTGGGGAGCTTGGGCAAGAGACCCAGTACTTC. It yields the protein CASSSGELGQETQYF.

The rearrangement links TRBV5-5 to TRBJ2-7; the match to TRBD2 covers 11 bases. The CDR3 spans 15 residues. Trimming took 6 bases from V and 5 from J; bases not matched to a gene: 10. Germline assignment: CDR1 SGHKS and CDR2 YYEKEE (reference sequence). CDR3 amino acids: CASIGTPGLADEQYF. As DNA, the CDR3 is TGTGCCAGCATCGGAACGCCGGGACTAGCGGACGAGCAGTACTTC.

V and J are TRBV27 and TRBJ1-2, with no clear D. This CDR3 spans 13 amino acids. The V gene lost 4 bases and the J gene lost 4 bases, with 10 bases spanning the gap. The germline gives CDR1 MNHEY, CDR2 SMNVEV (reference sequence). The CDR3 DNA sequence: TGTGCCAGCAGTTCCCTAGATGGCTATGGCTACACCTTC. This sequence encodes CASSSLDGYGYTF.

The chain recombines TRBV20-1 with TRBJ2-7; D gene unclear. V lost 5 bases and J lost 6, with 11 bases in between. The germline V gene encodes CDR1 DFQATT and CDR2 SNEGSKA (reference sequence). CDR3 size: 11 residues. This chain's CDR3 is CSAGRPAEQYF. CDR3 bases: TGCAGTGCTGGAAGACCCGCCGAGCAGTACTTC.

The sample holds a few counts of this clone. This chain links TRBV7-8 with TRBJ2-1; 7 bases fit TRBD1. CDR1 and CDR2 from the germline V gene are SGHVS and FQNEAQ. The CDR3 length is 13 residues. The V and J ends lost 4 bases and 15 bases, in that order; junction bases with no gene match: 12. The CDR3 DNA reads as TGTGCCAGCAGCTCCCGTACAGGGGAAGGGTGGTTCTTC. Translation gives CASSSRTGEGWFF.

The rearrangement joins TRBV11-2 to TRBJ2-5, with D unresolved. V was cut by 3 bases and J by 10 bases, with 18 bases left in between. Germline loops: CDR1 SGHAT, CDR2 FQNNGV. The CDR3 has 14 amino acids. The CDR3 sequence is CASSFPRLPVGQYF. The CDR3 DNA reads TGTGCCAGCAGCTTCCCTCGATTACCCGTGGGCCAGTACTTC.

This clone was detected once. The chain has TRBV6-5 and TRBJ2-5, with 7 bases aligning to TRBD2. Germline CDR1 and CDR2: MNHEY and SVGAGI. The J segment lost 2 bases and the V segment lost 7 bases, leaving 10 bases of the junction unmatched. The CDR3 sequence is 15 residues long. The CDR3 DNA reads as TGTGCCAGCAAGAGTGAGTGGGGGGGACAAGAGACCCAGTACTTC. Protein product: CASKSEWGGQETQYF.

This chain joins TRBV6-6 and TRBJ1-1; possibly TRBD1 for D (5 bases). Germline-derived CDR1 and CDR2 are MNHNY and SVGAGI (reference sequence). The CDR3 has 13 amino acids. Trimming shortened V by 7 bases and J by 1 base, and 10 bases separated the two germline ends. The CDR3 bases are TGTGCCAGCAATCAGGGTAAGAACACTGAAGCTTTCTTT. Its translation is CASNQGKNTEAFF.

The V call is TRBV6-5, the J call TRBJ2-1; D unresolved. The length of the CDR3 is 13 residues. V lost 3 bases and J lost 5, with 8 bases in between. Germline assignment: CDR1 MNHEY and CDR2 SVGAGI. The CDR3 here is CASSYNTDNEQFF. The DNA of the CDR3 is TGTGCCAGCAGTTATAACACCGACAATGAGCAGTTCTTC.

The chain combines TRBV6-1 with TRBJ1-1; 7 bases map to TRBD1. Germline CDR1 is MNHNS and CDR2 is SASEGT. Trimming at V came to 8 bases and at J to 2 bases, leaving 8 bases not matched to a gene. This CDR3 region has 14 residues. The CDR3 DNA reads TGTGCCAGCTTGTCGGGACAGCTTAACACTGAAGCTTTCTTT. It codes for CASLSGQLNTEAFF.

The rearrangement uses TRBV6-1 and TRBJ1-2; 8 bases agree with TRBD1. CDR3 length: 15 amino acids. V lost 4 bases to trimming and J lost 4 bases; unmatched junction nucleotides: 8. Germline-derived CDR1 and CDR2 are MNHNS and SASEGT. The CDR3 protein is CASSVRDRSLYGYTF. The DNA of the CDR3 is TGTGCCAGCAGTGTCCGGGACAGGAGCCTCTATGGCTACACCTTC.

This chain joins TRBV7-9 and TRBJ2-7; possibly TRBD2 for D (7 bases). Germline V gene lookup returns CDR1 SEHNR and CDR2 FQNEAQ (reference sequence). The CDR3 is made up of 16 amino acids. V was pared by 5 bases and J by 2 bases, with 19 bases between. CDR3 in amino acids: CASSPVGRGTPYEQYF. The CDR3 region has the DNA TGTGCCAGCAGCCCAGTCGGGCGGGGGACACCCTACGAGCAGTACTTC. The full variable domain, completed using reference TRBV7-9 and TRBJ2-7, is DTGVSQNPRHKITKRGQNVTFRCDPISEHNRLYWYRQTLGQGPEFLTYFQNEAQLEKSRLLSDRFSAERPKGSFSTLEIQRTEQGDSAMYLCASSPVGRGTPYEQYFGPGTRLTVT.